Included here is one T cell receptor beta chain sequence, with context. What it recognizes is unknown. These data originate in a study of monozygotic twins with inflammatory bowel disease. The study's findings and limits: The co-twins with IBD showed lower TCRbeta diversity (inverse Simpson) than their healthy siblings.

Nested PCRs (approximately 17 and 9 cycles, two total) were applied to TCRalpha and TCRbeta cDNA. TCRdb re-called the 5' RACE reads; every CDR3 protein appears as one record, without DNA. This sample's table reports around 230,000 distinct CDR3 sequences. After skipping T cell sorting, the authors isolated total RNA from whole blood. The sequence was obtained from a human donor with ulcerative colitis or Crohn's disease, or a healthy co-twin of an affected twin (not recorded which). Sequenced input: blood.

The CDR3 here is CASRDRISSTIYF. The rearrangement uses TRBV12-3 or TRBV12-4 and TRBJ1-3; absent DNA, TCRdb's TRBD1 call cannot be checked. This CDR3 contains 13 residues.